The 6 T cell receptor beta chains reported below all come from one sample, sequenced in a study of T cells expressing NK-cell markers. For each CDR3 protein, TCRdb gives one entry from its re-call of the 5' RACE reads, without DNA. Its table lists about 410,000 distinct CDR3 sequences. The sample was blood T cells: a sorted CD56 or NKG2C T cell subset, CD4+ or CD8+ T cells, or bulk PBMC T cells (not recorded which). The receptors here all came from a woman aged 45 to 65 in good health.

The genes are TRBV28 and TRBJ2-3; checking the TCRdb D call of TRBD1 is not possible without DNA. Germline V CDR1 and CDR2: MDHEN, SYDVKM. CDR3 length equals 14 residues. The CDR3 region is CATRGGLGTDTQYF.

The chain joins TRBV3-1 to TRBJ2-1; the TCRdb D gene call, TRBD2, has no DNA to confirm it. Germline V gene sequence: CDR1 LGHDT, CDR2 YNNKEL (reference sequence). CDR3 length equals 14 residues. This chain's CDR3 is CASSHTSGYNEQFF.

The V call is TRBV20-1, the J call TRBJ2-1; TCRdb's D call of TRBD1 is untestable without DNA. The germline V gene encodes CDR1 DFQATT and CDR2 SNEGSKA (reference sequence). This CDR3 contains 17 residues. The CDR3 sequence: CSARPGSPRSSYNEQFF.

The chain couples TRBV12-3 or TRBV12-4 to TRBJ2-1; TCRdb indicates TRBD2, and absent DNA this call remains unverified. CDR3 length: 18 amino acids. CDR3 loop: CASSTTLRGLGPYNEQFF.

The rearrangement links TRBV7-9 to TRBJ1-1. Germline V gene sequence: CDR1 SEHNR, CDR2 FQNEAQ (reference sequence). There are 13 residues in the CDR3. This CDR3 is CASRPIERGAAFF.

This chain joins TRBV24-1 and TRBJ2-1; TCRdb's D gene call, TRBD1, goes unchecked for lack of DNA. The CDR3 has 14 amino acids. The V gene's germline CDR1 is KGHDR and CDR2 SFDVKD. The CDR3 spells CATPLRSVHNEQFF.